The 5 T cell receptor beta chains presented below share a single source sample, sequenced in a study of cytomegalovirus exposure and HLA in healthy donors. Profiled with immunoSEQ multiplex PCR; TCRdb holds only in-frame clones, not every one. This table has under 200,000 clones, around 90% appearing once. The material sequenced was PBMCs. These receptors all stem from a woman aged 18 to 35 in good health and CMV-seropositive.

This chain uses TRBV19 with TRBJ1-5; 7 positions match TRBD1. Germline V CDR1 and CDR2: LNHDA, SQIVND (reference sequence). The CDR3 has 15 amino acids. The V segment lost 5 bases and the J segment 0 bases; nucleotides outside the gene matches: 4. The CDR3: CASSPQGNSNQPQHF. In nucleotides, the CDR3 is TGTGCCAGTAGTCCACAGGGGAATAGCAATCAGCCCCAGCATTTT.

The chain uses TRBV7-2 and TRBJ2-7; 8 bases agree with TRBD2. The ends lost 8 bases at V and 3 bases at J; junction bases unmatched: 12. The CDR3 length is 15 residues. Germline V gene sequence: CDR1 SGHTA, CDR2 FQGNSA. The CDR3 nucleotides are TGTGCCAGCGGCCGAGTTGGGCTAGCGGGCTACGAGCAGTACTTC. Amino acids: CASGRVGLAGYEQYF.

A note on this clone: Compared with germline, one end of the junction differs, possibly owing to a read error. The chain joins TRBV6-5 to TRBJ2-7, with 10 bases identical to TRBD1. The CDR3 has 15 amino acids. The germline gives CDR1 MNHEY, CDR2 SVGAGI. The CDR3 coding sequence is TGTGCCAGCAGATACTCTCGGGACAGGGGTAGCGAGCAGTACTTC. This gives the protein CASRYSRDRGSEQYF.

This chain links TRBV5-4 with TRBJ1-2; D unclear. Trimming cost V 1 base and J 4 bases, with 8 bases left between them. CDR1 is SGHNT, CDR2 YYREEE, per germline (reference sequence). The CDR3 is 13 amino acids. The CDR3 loop reads CASSLSGSYGYTF. In nucleotides, the CDR3 is TGTGCCAGCAGCTTGTCGGGGAGCTATGGCTACACCTTC.

In regard to this clone: Additional DNA sequences in this sample encode the identical CDR3. This rearrangement joins TRBV11-2 to TRBJ2-3; D is perhaps TRBD2 (6 bases). The CDR3 totals 16 residues. Germline assignment: CDR1 SGHAT and CDR2 FQNNGV. Trimming took 1 base from V and 0 from J, leaving 11 bases between them. The CDR3 DNA follows: TGTGCCAGCAGCTTAGTGGGCGGGGCTAGCACAGATACGCAGTATTTT. This translates into CASSLVGGASTDTQYF.